This record looks at one T cell receptor (beta chain) sequence and its context. Its antigen is not known. Unique molecular identifiers were used to barcode this TCRbeta library. MiXCR was run by TCRdb on the PCR reads, yielding one entry per CDR3 protein. The table records around 370,000 distinct CDR3 sequences, 16% of them present only once. The data were obtained in a study of T-cell reconstitution after alpha-beta-depleted transplantation in children. V dropped 3 bases and J dropped 3 bases, with 5 bases sitting between them. This CDR3 region has 12 residues. CDR1 SGHDN and CDR2 FVKESK come from the germline V gene. Regarding the study as a whole: One year after transplant, T-cell counts and diversity came mostly from newly produced T cells. After transplant, at about two months, alpha-beta T cells were reportedly derived from several hundred expanded graft clones. Surviving recipient T cells and thymic progenitors underlay high day-60 TCRbeta diversity in some patients.

The sample was PBMCs, mostly from graft donor cells, taken 360 days after TCRalphabeta/CD19-depleted stem cell transplant. V usage is TRBV14 and J usage is TRBJ2-5; D is ambiguous. This clonotype was sampled from a male patient under 10 years old who had a stem cell transplant for acute lymphoblastic leukemia, so the T cells may come from the graft donor. In nucleotides, the CDR3 is TGTGCCAGCAGCCAGACCAAAGAGACCCAGTACTTC. It yields the protein CASSQTKETQYF.